This T cell receptor beta chain was retrieved from a study of T cell repertoires in cytomegalovirus infection. Background on the study: Public signatures in TCR beta pointed to CMV infection and matching HLA type. Study conclusions and caveats: Carriage of CMV together with the relevant HLA was identifiable through cumulative public TCR beta family frequency. HLA-C-restricted CMV-specific TCR beta clonotypes prevailed in the ex vivo response.

One entry per CDR3 protein, called by TCRdb with MiXCR from the reads. Of fewer than 300,000 distinct CDR3 sequences in the sample, about a quarter were seen once. J gave up 4 bases and V 4 bases, and 9 bases lay outside the gene matches. Germline V gives CDR1 KGHDR, CDR2 SFDVKD. The CDR3 sequence is 16 residues long. In regard to this clonotype: Its antigen is as yet unknown.

Sequencing input: PBMCs. The chain is built from TRBV24-1 and TRBJ2-7; 10 bases match TRBD1. This clonotype was sampled from a human donor in good health (CMV status not recorded). Some clones in this sample may be carry-over from other donors' samples. The CDR3 sequence is CATSDPGTGESYEQYF. Here the CDR3 DNA reads TGTGCCACCAGTGACCCCGGGACAGGGGAATCGTACGAGCAGTACTTC.